This T cell receptor (beta chain) derives from a study of response to subunit inactivated influenza vaccine. Broader study findings: The authors offered the suggestion that each seasonal influenza vaccination recruits few new T cells.

Concerning this clonotype: Its antigen is not known.

TCRdb itself ran the RT-PCR reads through MiXCR, one entry per CDR3 protein. The top ten clones hold 5.5% to 8% of a sample with approximately 700,000 distinct CDR3 sequences, around 13% of them seen once. V gave up 0 bases and J gave up 9 bases, with 15 bases separating them. This CDR3 has 14 residues. CDR1 DFQATT and CDR2 SNEGSKA come from the germline V gene (reference sequence). This chain links TRBV20-1 with TRBJ2-1; D perhaps matches TRBD1 (6 bases). Sample: PBMCs from blood, taken 14 to 15 days before vaccination. The sequence was obtained from a man aged 45-65 years who received an inactivated influenza vaccine. The CDR3 DNA sequence: TGCAGTGCTAGAGATGGGGGCCGAACGGGTGAGCAGTTCTTC. This sequence encodes CSARDGGRTGEQFF.